Sequencing of this T cell receptor beta chain was carried out in a study of cytomegalovirus exposure and HLA in healthy donors. The V and J ends lost 3 bases and 1 base, in that order; junction bases with no gene match: 6. Germline CDR1 and CDR2: SGHRS and YFSETQ. This CDR3 contains 15 residues. In regard to this clone: Its antigen is still unknown.

Study results and caveats: In vitro assays verified that three CMV-associated chains recognized CMV antigens specifically. Per published reports, the classifier diagnosed cytomegalovirus status with high specificity and sensitivity. Rarity marked most TCR sequences, yet some public TCRs occurred in many donors.

Assay used: immunoSEQ multiplex PCR; TCRdb lists only in-frame clones, some missing. The sample includes 100,000 to 150,000 clones, roughly 87% of them seen just once. This chain connects TRBV5-1 to TRBJ1-1; 7 bases are a match to TRBD1. The receptor was isolated from a woman between 18 and 29 years old in good health and CMV-seronegative. The specimen was PBMCs. The CDR3: CASSWSDRRNTEAFF. The CDR3 region has the DNA TGCGCCAGCAGCTGGTCGGACAGGAGGAACACTGAAGCTTTCTTT. Supplemented by reference TRBV5-1 and TRBJ1-1, the full variable domain reads KAGVTQTPRYLIKTRGQQVTLSCSPISGHRSVSWYQQTPGQGLQFLFEYFSETQRNKGNFPGRFSGRQFSNSRSEMNVSTLELGDSALYLCASSWSDRRNTEAFFGQGTRLTVV.